This TCR beta chain was identified during a study of cytomegalovirus exposure and HLA in healthy donors. This PCR relied on a set of 60 Vbeta primers and 13 Jbeta primers. Only in-frame clones appear in the TCRdb table, and some are missing; sequencing was by immunoSEQ multiplex PCR. The table lists around 120,000 clones, around 76% of them singletons. Germline V gene lookup returns CDR1 ENHRY and CDR2 SYGVKD. The CDR3 length is 12 residues. V lost 4 bases and J lost 5, with 9 bases in between. Sequenced material: PBMCs. This receptor was identified in a man in his 60s in good health and CMV-seropositive. This chain uses TRBV10-3 with TRBJ2-7; the D gene is possibly TRBD1 (5 bases). The CDR3: CAISAQVHEQYF. CDR3 in DNA: TGTGCCATCAGTGCACAGGTCCACGAGCAGTACTTC.